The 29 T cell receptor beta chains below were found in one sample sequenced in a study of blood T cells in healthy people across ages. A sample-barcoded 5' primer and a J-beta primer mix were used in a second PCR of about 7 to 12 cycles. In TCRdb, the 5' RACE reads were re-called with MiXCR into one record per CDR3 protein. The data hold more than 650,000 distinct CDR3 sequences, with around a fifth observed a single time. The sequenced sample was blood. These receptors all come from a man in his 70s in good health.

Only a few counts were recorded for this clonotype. The CDR3 bases are TGTGCCAGCAACGAGGACAGGGTGAACACTGAAGCTTTCTTT. Protein: CASNEDRVNTEAFF. The chain recombines TRBV2 with TRBJ1-1, with TRBD1 matching 8 bases. Germline V lookup: CDR1 SNHLY, CDR2 FYNNEI. The CDR3 runs 14 residues. The V gene end was trimmed by 7 bases and the J gene end by 0 bases; junction bases not matched to a gene: 4.

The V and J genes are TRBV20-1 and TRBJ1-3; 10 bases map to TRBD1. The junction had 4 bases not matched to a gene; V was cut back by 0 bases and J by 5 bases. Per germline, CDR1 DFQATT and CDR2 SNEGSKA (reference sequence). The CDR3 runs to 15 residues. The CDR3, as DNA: TGCAGTGCTAGAGAAGGGGGACAGGGGAGAAACACCATATATTTT. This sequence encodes CSAREGGQGRNTIYF.

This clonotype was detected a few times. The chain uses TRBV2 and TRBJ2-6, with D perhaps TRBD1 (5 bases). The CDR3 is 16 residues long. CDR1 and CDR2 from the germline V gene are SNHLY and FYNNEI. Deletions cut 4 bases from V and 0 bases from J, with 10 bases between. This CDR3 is CASSGPDSSGANVLTF. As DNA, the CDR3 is TGTGCCAGCAGTGGTCCCGACAGCTCTGGGGCCAACGTCCTGACTTTC.

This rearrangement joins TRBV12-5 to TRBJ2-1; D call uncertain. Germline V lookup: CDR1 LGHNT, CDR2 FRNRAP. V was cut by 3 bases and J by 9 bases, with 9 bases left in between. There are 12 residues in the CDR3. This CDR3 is CASGLPVVEQFF. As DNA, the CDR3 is TGTGCTAGTGGTTTACCAGTGGTTGAGCAGTTCTTC. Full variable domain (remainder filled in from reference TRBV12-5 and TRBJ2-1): DARVTQTPRHKVTEMGQEVTMRCQPILGHNTVFWYRQTMMQGLELLAYFRNRAPLDDSGMPKDRFSAEMPDATLATLKIQPSEPRDSAVYFCASGLPVVEQFFGPGTRLTVL.

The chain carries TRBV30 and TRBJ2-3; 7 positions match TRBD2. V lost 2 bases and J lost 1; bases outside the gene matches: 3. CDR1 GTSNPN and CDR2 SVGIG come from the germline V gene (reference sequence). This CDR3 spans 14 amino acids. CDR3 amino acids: CAWSRGVGTDTQYF. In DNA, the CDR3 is TGTGCCTGGAGTCGGGGGGTCGGCACAGATACGCAGTATTTT.

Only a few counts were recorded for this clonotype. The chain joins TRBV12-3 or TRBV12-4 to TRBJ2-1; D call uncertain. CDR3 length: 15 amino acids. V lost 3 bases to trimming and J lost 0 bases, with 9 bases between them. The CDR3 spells CASSFFPYSYNEQFF. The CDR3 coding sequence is TGTGCCAGCAGTTTTTTCCCTTACTCCTACAATGAGCAGTTCTTC.

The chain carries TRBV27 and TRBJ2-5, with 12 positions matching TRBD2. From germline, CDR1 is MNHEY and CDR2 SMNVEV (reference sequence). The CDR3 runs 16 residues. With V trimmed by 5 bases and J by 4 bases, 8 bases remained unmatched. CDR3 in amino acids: CASSPILAGGSETQYF. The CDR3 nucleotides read TGTGCCAGCAGTCCAATACTAGCGGGAGGATCAGAGACCCAGTACTTC.

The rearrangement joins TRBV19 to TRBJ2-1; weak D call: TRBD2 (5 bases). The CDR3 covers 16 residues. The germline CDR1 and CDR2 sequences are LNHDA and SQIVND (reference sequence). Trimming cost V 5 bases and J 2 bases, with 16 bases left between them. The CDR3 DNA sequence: TGTGCCAGTAGTCCCCGGGGAGCGGAAACCTACAATGAGCAGTTCTTC. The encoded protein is CASSPRGAETYNEQFF.

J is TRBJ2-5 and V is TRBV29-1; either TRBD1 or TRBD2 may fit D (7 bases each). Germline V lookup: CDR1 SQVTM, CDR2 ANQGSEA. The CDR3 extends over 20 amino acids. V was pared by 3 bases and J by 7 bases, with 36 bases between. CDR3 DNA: TGCAGCGTTGAGGGCAGGGGGGGGCTAGCGGCCCCTTCTAAGAGATCGACCCAGTACTTC. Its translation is CSVEGRGGLAAPSKRSTQYF.

DNA of the CDR3: TGTGCCAGCAGTTTCCAACAGGGGAACCACGAGCAGTACGTC. This translates into CASSFQQGNHEQYV. The chain has TRBV27 and TRBJ2-7, with 7 bases identical to TRBD1. Unmatched junction bases numbered 7, after V lost 3 bases and J lost 5 bases. Germline V lookup: CDR1 MNHEY, CDR2 SMNVEV (reference sequence). The CDR3 is 14 residues long.

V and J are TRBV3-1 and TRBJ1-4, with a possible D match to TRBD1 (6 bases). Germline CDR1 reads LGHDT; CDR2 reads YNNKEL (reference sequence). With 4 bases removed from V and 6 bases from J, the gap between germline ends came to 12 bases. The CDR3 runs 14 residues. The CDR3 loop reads CASSPYREDEKLFF. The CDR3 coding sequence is TGTGCCAGCAGCCCATACAGGGAGGATGAAAAACTGTTTTTT.

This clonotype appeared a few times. The CDR3 loop reads CSAREQGKGNQPQHF. CDR3 DNA: TGCAGTGCTAGAGAACAGGGGAAGGGCAATCAGCCCCAGCATTTT. This chain links TRBV20-1 with TRBJ1-5, with 7 bases fitting TRBD1. With V trimmed by 0 bases and J by 2 bases, 4 bases remained unmatched. Germline V CDR1 and CDR2: DFQATT, SNEGSKA (reference sequence). The length of the CDR3 is 15 residues.

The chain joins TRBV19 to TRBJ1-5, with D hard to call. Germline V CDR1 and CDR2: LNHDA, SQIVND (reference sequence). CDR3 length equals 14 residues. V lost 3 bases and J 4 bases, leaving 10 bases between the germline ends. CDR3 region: CASSIVYKNQPQHF. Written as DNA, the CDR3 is TGTGCCAGTAGTATCGTTTACAAGAATCAGCCCCAGCATTTT.

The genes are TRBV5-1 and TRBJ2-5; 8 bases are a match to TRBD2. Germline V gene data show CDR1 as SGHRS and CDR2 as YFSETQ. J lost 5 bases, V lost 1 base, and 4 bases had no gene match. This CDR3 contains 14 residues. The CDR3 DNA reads TGCGCCAGCAGCTTGACGACTAGCGTGGAGACCCAGTACTTC. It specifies CASSLTTSVETQYF.

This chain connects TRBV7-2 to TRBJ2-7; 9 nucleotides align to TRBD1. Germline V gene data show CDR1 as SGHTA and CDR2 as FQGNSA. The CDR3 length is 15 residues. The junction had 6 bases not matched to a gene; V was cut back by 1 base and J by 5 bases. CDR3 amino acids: CASSLVSGQGHEQYV. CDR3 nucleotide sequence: TGTGCCAGCAGCTTAGTTTCGGGACAGGGCCACGAGCAGTACGTC.

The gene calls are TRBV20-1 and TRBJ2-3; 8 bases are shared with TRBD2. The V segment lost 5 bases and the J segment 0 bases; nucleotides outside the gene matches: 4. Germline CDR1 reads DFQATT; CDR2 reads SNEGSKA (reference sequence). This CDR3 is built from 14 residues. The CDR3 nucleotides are TGCAGTGCTTTTAGCGGGAAGAGCACAGATACGCAGTATTTT. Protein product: CSAFSGKSTDTQYF.

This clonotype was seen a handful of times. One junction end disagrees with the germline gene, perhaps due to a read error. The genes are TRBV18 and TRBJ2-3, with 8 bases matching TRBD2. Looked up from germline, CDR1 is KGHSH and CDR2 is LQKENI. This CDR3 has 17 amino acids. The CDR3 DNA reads TGTGCCAGCTCACCACTAAGTGGAAGCGGGGGCACCGATACGCAGTATTTT. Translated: CASSPLSGSGGTDTQYF.

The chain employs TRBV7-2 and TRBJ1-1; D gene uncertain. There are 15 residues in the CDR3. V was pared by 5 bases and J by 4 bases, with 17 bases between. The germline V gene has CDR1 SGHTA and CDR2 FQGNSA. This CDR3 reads CASSRLSFEGTEAFF. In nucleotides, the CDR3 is TGTGCCAGCAGCCGACTCTCATTCGAGGGCACTGAAGCTTTCTTT.

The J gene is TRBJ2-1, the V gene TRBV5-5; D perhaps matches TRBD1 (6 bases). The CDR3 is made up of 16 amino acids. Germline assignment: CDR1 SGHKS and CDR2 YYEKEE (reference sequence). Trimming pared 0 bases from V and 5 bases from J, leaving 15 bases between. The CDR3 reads CASSLARGWENNEQFF. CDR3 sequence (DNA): TGTGCCAGCAGCTTGGCCAGGGGCTGGGAAAACAATGAGCAGTTCTTC.

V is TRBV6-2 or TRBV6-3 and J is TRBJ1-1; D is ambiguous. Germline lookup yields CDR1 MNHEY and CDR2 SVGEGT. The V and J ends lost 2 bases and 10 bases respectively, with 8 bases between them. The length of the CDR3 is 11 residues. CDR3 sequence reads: CASSYGGRAFF. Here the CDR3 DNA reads TGTGCCAGCAGTTACGGAGGGAGAGCTTTCTTT.

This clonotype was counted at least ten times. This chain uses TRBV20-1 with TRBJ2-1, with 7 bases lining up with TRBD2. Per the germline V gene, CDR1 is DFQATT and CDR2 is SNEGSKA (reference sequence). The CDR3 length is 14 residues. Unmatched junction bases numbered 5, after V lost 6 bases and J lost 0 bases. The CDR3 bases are TGCAGTGCCCCTGGACTAGACTCCTACAATGAGCAGTTCTTC. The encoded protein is CSAPGLDSYNEQFF.

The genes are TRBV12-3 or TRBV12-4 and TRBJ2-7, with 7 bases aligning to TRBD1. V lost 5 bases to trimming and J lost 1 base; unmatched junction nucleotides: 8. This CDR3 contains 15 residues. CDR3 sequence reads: CASSADRASSYEQYF. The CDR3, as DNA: TGTGCCAGCAGTGCTGACAGGGCTAGTTCCTACGAGCAGTACTTC.

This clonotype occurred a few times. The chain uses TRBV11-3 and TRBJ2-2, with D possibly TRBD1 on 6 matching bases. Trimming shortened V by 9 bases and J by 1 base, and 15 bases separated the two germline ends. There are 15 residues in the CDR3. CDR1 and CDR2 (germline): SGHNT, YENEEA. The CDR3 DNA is TGTGCCAGTGGGTTAACAGGGATGAACACCGGGGAGCTGTTTTTT. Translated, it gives CASGLTGMNTGELFF.

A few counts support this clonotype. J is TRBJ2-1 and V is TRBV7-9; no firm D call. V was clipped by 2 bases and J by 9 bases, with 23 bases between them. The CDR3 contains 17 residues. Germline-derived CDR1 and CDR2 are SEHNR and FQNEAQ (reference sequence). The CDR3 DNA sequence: TGTGCCAGCAGCTTACGGGCCGGACCAAGGGCCTTACTTGAGCAGTTCTTC. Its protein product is CASSLRAGPRALLEQFF.

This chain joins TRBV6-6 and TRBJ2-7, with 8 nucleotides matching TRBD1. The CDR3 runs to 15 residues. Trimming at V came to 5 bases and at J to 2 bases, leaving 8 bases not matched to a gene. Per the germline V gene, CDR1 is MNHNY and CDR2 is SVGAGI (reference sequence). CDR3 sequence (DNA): TGTGCCAGCAGTCCACGACAGGGGTCGGCCTACGAGCAGTACTTC. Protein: CASSPRQGSAYEQYF.

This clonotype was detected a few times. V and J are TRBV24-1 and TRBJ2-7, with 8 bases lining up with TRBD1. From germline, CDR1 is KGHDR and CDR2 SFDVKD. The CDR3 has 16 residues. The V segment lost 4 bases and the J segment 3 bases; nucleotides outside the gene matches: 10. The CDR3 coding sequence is TGTGCCACCAGTGACCGTACGGGACAGGCAGGCTACGAGCAGTACTTC. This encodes CATSDRTGQAGYEQYF.

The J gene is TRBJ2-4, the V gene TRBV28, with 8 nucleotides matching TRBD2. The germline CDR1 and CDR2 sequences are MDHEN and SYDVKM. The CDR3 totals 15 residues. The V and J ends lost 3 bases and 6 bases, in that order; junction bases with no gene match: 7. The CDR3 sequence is CASSFSSGNRNIQYF. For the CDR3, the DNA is TGTGCCAGCAGTTTTAGTAGCGGGAACAGAAACATTCAGTACTTC.

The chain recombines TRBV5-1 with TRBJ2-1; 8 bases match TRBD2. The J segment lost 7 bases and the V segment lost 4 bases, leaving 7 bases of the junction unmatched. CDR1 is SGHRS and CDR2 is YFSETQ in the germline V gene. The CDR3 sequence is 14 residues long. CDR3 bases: TGCGCCAGCAGCGAGCGGACTAGCATGAATGAGCAGTTCTTC. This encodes CASSERTSMNEQFF.

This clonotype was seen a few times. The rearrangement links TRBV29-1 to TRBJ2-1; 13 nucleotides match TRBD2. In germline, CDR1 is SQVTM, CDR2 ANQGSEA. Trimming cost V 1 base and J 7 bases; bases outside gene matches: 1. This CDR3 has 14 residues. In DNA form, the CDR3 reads TGCAGCGTTGAAGCGGGACTAGCGGGAAATGAGCAGTTCTTC. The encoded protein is CSVEAGLAGNEQFF.